This T cell receptor (beta chain) was sequenced during a study of T cell changes during pregnancy in multiple sclerosis (dated by TCRdb to between 2018 and 2020). Concerning the study at large: The study examined how the T cell repertoire changed over the course of pregnancy in women with multiple sclerosis.

Library method: the immunoSEQ multiplex PCR assay. Sourced from immuneACCESS, this table was stored by TCRdb with only in-frame sequences that have V and J called. A share of the clones is absent; for the studies checked, an unresolved V gene accounts for under half, and the remainder has no known explanation. For this sample there are roughly 80,000 clones; about 91% appear just once. 2.5% to 3% of the sample is taken by the ten largest. A note on this clone: It has no known antigen specificity. No base qualities exist here, and no much larger clone lies one base off it.

Its CDR3 holds 21 amino acids, cysteine through phenylalanine. The only DNA kept is the CDR3, 63 bases in frame from the first base. For this chain, trimming is 0 bases at the V end and 3 bases at the J end, and the number of junction bases without a gene match is 22. The CDR1 and CDR2 encoded by the germline V gene are MGHRA and YSYEKL. This sequence was found in a female donor with multiple sclerosis, enrolled in a pregnancy study. The sequenced sample was peripheral blood, obtained before pregnancy. Rearrangement joined TRBV4-1 to TRBJ2-7; 8 bases in the middle match TRBD1. In nucleotide form, the sequence is TGCGCCAGCAGCCAAGATTGGGCGCCGGGACAGGTTTTCCAGACGGACTACGAGCAGTACTTC. Its translation is CASSQDWAPGQVFQTDYEQYF.